The 9 T cell receptor beta chains below come from one sample, sequenced in a study of control samples from healthy donors and cancer patients. Generated by immunoSEQ multiplex PCR, the TCRdb table keeps only in-frame clones and is missing some. This table holds 150,000 to 200,000 clones, approximately 92% found once. The source material was blood. The source is a man between 25 and 39 years old in good health.

The chain couples TRBV5-1 to TRBJ2-3; 9 nucleotides align to TRBD2. The CDR3 is 16 amino acids. Germline V lookup: CDR1 SGHRS, CDR2 YFSETQ. After removal of 4 bases from V and 0 bases from J, the junction contained 6 bases not matched to a gene. This CDR3 is CASSIDLAGSTDTQYF. In DNA form, the CDR3 reads TGCGCCAGCAGCATCGACCTAGCGGGGAGCACAGATACGCAGTATTTT.

The gene calls are TRBV6-5 and TRBJ1-3; 9 nucleotides line up with TRBD1. In germline, CDR1 is MNHEY, CDR2 SVGAGI. V shed 9 bases, J shed 3 bases, and the junction held 9 bases outside the gene matches. The CDR3 totals 15 residues. The CDR3 coding sequence is TGTGCCAGTCGACAGGGGGTTTTTAGTGGAAACACCATATATTTT. Translation: CASRQGVFSGNTIYF.

This chain links TRBV7-9 with TRBJ1-2; 7 bases are a match to TRBD1. The CDR3 contains 15 residues. Germline V gives CDR1 SEHNR, CDR2 FQNEAQ (reference sequence). Losses at the gene ends were 1 base for V and 8 bases for J; bases not matched to a gene: 10. The CDR3 DNA reads as TGTGCCAGCAGCTTAGGGGCAGGGGGAAGATGGGGCTACACCTTC. Translating gives CASSLGAGGRWGYTF.

The CDR3 DNA is TGTGCCAGCGGGAGGACAGGCGTCTATGGCTACACCTTC. Translated, it gives CASGRTGVYGYTF. The chain uses TRBV2 and TRBJ1-2, with 7 bases that match TRBD1. CDR1 is SNHLY and CDR2 is FYNNEI in the germline V gene. V lost 8 bases and J lost 4; bases outside the gene matches: 7. The CDR3 sequence is 13 residues long.

The DNA for the CDR3 is TGTGCCAGCAGCCCCAACGCAGGGGACCCTAACTATGGCTACACCTTC. It codes for CASSPNAGDPNYGYTF. The chain couples TRBV5-5 to TRBJ1-2; perhaps TRBD1 as D (6 bases). Trimming pared 4 bases from V and 0 bases from J, leaving 16 bases between. Per the germline V gene, CDR1 is SGHKS and CDR2 is YYEKEE (reference sequence). This CDR3 comprises 16 residues.

This chain joins TRBV5-1 and TRBJ2-7; D is tentatively TRBD1 or TRBD2 (5 bases each). This CDR3 region has 13 residues. The V gene's germline CDR1 is SGHRS and CDR2 YFSETQ. V lost 0 bases and J lost 6, with 10 bases in between. CDR3 DNA sequence: TGCGCCAGCAGCTTGGGGTGGGACGGCGAGCAGTACTTC. Translation gives CASSLGWDGEQYF.

The rearrangement joins TRBV19 to TRBJ2-7; TRBD1 agrees at 9 bases. The V gene's germline CDR1 is LNHDA and CDR2 SQIVND (reference sequence). The CDR3 runs to 14 residues. V lost 8 bases and J lost 2; bases outside the gene matches: 7. The CDR3 loop reads CASLRGQGTYEQYF. The CDR3 nucleotides are TGTGCCAGTCTTCGTGGACAGGGGACCTACGAGCAGTACTTC.

The count of this clone is one. The chain carries TRBV18 and TRBJ1-1; no clear D. Per the germline V gene, CDR1 is KGHSH and CDR2 is LQKENI. V gave up 0 bases and J gave up 1 base, with 6 bases separating them. The length of the CDR3 is 14 residues. For the CDR3, the DNA is TGTGCCAGCTCACCACCGGACGGGAACACTGAAGCTTTCTTT. This codes for CASSPPDGNTEAFF.

This chain links TRBV6-4 with TRBJ2-1; the D gene could be TRBD1 or TRBD2 (6 bases each). Germline CDR1 reads MRHNA; CDR2 reads SNTAGT. The CDR3 loop spans 16 amino acids. Trimming left V 0 bases short and J 7 bases short, with 16 bases between. CDR3 loop: CASSDSSGAKGNEQFF. Written as DNA, the CDR3 is TGTGCCAGCAGTGACTCCTCGGGGGCGAAGGGGAATGAGCAGTTCTTC.